This note documents a single T cell receptor beta chain sequence. Its antigen is still unknown. A multiplex PCR was run with 60 Vbeta primers and 13 Jbeta primers. Assay used: immunoSEQ multiplex PCR; TCRdb lists only in-frame clones, some missing. The sample holds more than 85,000 clones, 80% to 85% seen once. The CDR3 totals 13 residues. Germline V gene sequence: CDR1 SNHLY, CDR2 FYNNEI. With 8 bases clipped from V and 4 bases from J, the junction kept 3 bases outside the gene matches. This entry belongs to a study of cytomegalovirus exposure and HLA in healthy donors. General study results and limits: Per a prior analysis, the majority of TCR beta V segments were productive roughly 90% or roughly 30% of the time.

The specimen was PBMCs. This TCR derives from a man aged 25 to 45 in good health and CMV-seropositive. This rearrangement joins TRBV2 to TRBJ1-5; 9 nucleotides align to TRBD1. The CDR3 is CASDGTGNQPQHF. DNA of the CDR3: TGTGCCAGCGACGGGACAGGGAATCAGCCCCAGCATTTT.